The table lists the clone carrying this T cell receptor beta chain with a few counts. Its cognate antigen is unknown. The limits of the CDR3 on the DNA are not certain, so only TCRdb's listed CDR3 is given. PCR involved 60 Vbeta and 13 Jbeta primers. The method was immunoSEQ multiplex PCR; TCRdb's version includes in-frame clones alone and lacks a portion of them. This sample has 120,000 to 150,000 clones; roughly 82% occur once, and the top ten carry around 3.2%. The germline gives CDR1 MNHEY, CDR2 SVGAGI. From its first to its last residue, the CDR3 has 15 amino acids. This sample stems from a study of cytomegalovirus exposure and HLA in healthy donors. Study findings and constraints: Another analysis was done later, and it associated around 15,000 TCR beta sequences with HLA alleles at 0.05 false discovery rate. A few V segments could not be told apart, such as TRBV6-2 and TRBV6-3, and were left out.

The sample taken for sequencing was PBMCs. This sequence joins TRBV6-5 and TRBJ1-4. The receptor was derived from a male donor in good health and CMV-seronegative. This CDR3 reads CASSTSTGYNEKLFF.